This is a list of T cell receptor beta chains from one sample in a study of blood T cell repertoires in COVID-19. The assay was immunoSEQ multiplex PCR, and TCRdb's table has in-frame clones only and misses some. The sample includes under 150,000 clones, around four fifths of them seen just once. Sequencing input: peripheral blood. The receptors stem from a human donor in a cohort sampled during active COVID-19. The CDR3 runs from the conserved cysteine through the conserved F or W. The D gene is left open where the match is weak. The size field is filled for only some rows; it gives once, few, many or a size class.

.	TRBV3-1/TRBV3-2	.	TRBJ1-5	CASSPGQSNQPQHF	TGTGCCAGCAGTCCCGGACAGAGCAATCAGCCCCAGCATTTT
TRBD2	TRBV5-1	once	TRBJ2-1	CASSSFLAGKTNEQFF	TGCGCCAGCAGCTCCTTCCTAGCGGGGAAAACTAATGAGCAGTTCTTC
.	TRBV27	.	TRBJ1-6	CASILQVNSPLHF	TGTGCCAGCATACTACAGGTCAATTCACCCCTCCACTTT
TRBD1	TRBV12-5	.	TRBJ1-1	CASGQGQGGTEAFF	TGTGCTAGTGGCCAAGGACAGGGAGGGACTGAAGCTTTCTTT
.	TRBV6-5	.	TRBJ1-2	CASRPGGNGYTF	TGTGCCAGCAGGCCCGGGGGGAATGGCTACACCTTC
TRBD1	TRBV19	.	TRBJ1-2	CASSTEGGGQGAYGYTF	TGTGCCAGTAGTACCGAGGGGGGAGGACAGGGGGCCTATGGCTACACCTTC
.	TRBV15	.	TRBJ2-3	CATSRDIASTDTQYF	TGTGCCACCAGCAGAGATATAGCGAGCACAGATACGCAGTATTTT
.	TRBV10-3	.	TRBJ2-2	CAISDKNTGELFF	TGTGCCATCAGTGATAAGAACACCGGGGAGCTGTTTTTT
.	TRBV27	once	TRBJ2-5	CASSGGGPRQSLGETQYF	TGTGCCAGCAGTGGGGGCGGACCCCGACAGTCCTTGGGAGAGACCCAGTACTTC
.	TRBV18	few	TRBJ2-3	CASSALGDTQYF	TGTGCCAGCTCTGCACTAGGAGATACGCAGTATTTT
.	TRBV14	few	TRBJ2-5	CASSSGETQYF	TGTGCCAGCAGCTCAGGGGAGACCCAGTACTTC
.	TRBV5-4	.	TRBJ1-2	CASSVENRDYGYTF	TGTGCCAGCAGCGTGGAAAACAGGGACTATGGCTACACCTTC
.	TRBV6-1	.	TRBJ1-4	CASSDRHQSTNEKLFF	TGTGCCAGCAGTGATCGACATCAGTCAACTAATGAAAAACTGTTTTTT
.	TRBV11-2	few	TRBJ2-7	CASSPPGGYEQYF	TGTGCCAGCAGCCCCCCGGGCGGGTACGAGCAGTACTTC